A single TCR beta chain is shown here with its context. The target of this receptor is not known. No much larger clone exists at a distance of one base, and base qualities are not known. This sample is drawn from a study of T cell responses to AZD1222 COVID-19 vaccine (dated by TCRdb to the early 2020s). Study-level background: AZD1222 recipients with second doses at about 4 weeks or about 12 weeks were pooled, because spike-specific TCR depth and breadth did not differ between schedules. TCR sequencing covered 230 to 250 trial participants: nearly 210 given two doses of AZD1222 and about 26 given two doses of MenACWY control vaccine. Trial participants were enrolled by age into 18-55, 56-69 and 70-plus year subgroups, with approximately 160, 26 and 62 TCR-sequenced participants respectively. Study-wide conclusions, independent of this receptor: Epitopes outside the regions mutated in the B.1.351 and B.1.1.7 variants were reportedly recognized by nearly half of the unique spike-specific TCRs. Vaccine-associated CD4 TCRs spanned the whole spike protein, with dominant responses in regions 160-218 and 743-854. The 56-69-year group was small, and its depth increase did not reach significance, likely because of low power. Participants were mostly white British and included more females than males, and it was suggested by the authors that clonal diversity may have been underestimated. After two AZD1222 doses, spike-specific TCR breadth and depth were significantly higher than at day 0 and than in MenACWY recipients. Only a handful of AZD1222 recipients were SARS-CoV-2 seropositive at baseline, limiting conclusions about previously exposed vaccinees. Because no samples from the day 14 peak response were available, repertoires could be characterized only after the peak T cell response.

Trimming accounts for 10 bases at V and 0 bases at J, while the number of junction bases matched to no gene is 5. Taken from cysteine to phenylalanine, the CDR3 has 15 residues. Here the CDR3 DNA is all that survives: 45 bases in frame from base 1. The germline V gene provides CDR1 MDHEN and CDR2 SYDVKM. The CDR3 regions of human TCRbeta chains were analyzed by immunosequencing. On the study's bioinformatics: TCRs in the repertoires were compared against a reference library of SARS-CoV-2-specific TCRs that had been generated with the MIRA antigen-specificity platform. Breadth was defined as the fraction of unique TCRs that were SARS-CoV-2-associated, and depth was defined as the fraction of total T cells that were SARS-CoV-2-associated. Using the MIRA data, every spike-specific TCR was mapped to the spike region that the TCR reacted to and assigned to either a CD4 or a CD8 class. Log10-transformed breadth and depth values were compared by one-way ANOVA with Sidak's multiple comparisons tests. This is the immuneACCESS table as TCRdb keeps it, with only in-frame sequences that have V and J called. A part of the clones is gone; compared with another copy, unresolved V genes explain less than half, and the rest is unexplained. That table supplies the V and J calls and clone size; D and trimming were determined from the DNA. The sample yields about 93,000 clones; approximately 83% were counted once. The ten largest clones take up approximately 8% of the sample.

The sample's time point, from its label and the paper: baseline before first vaccination. The vaccinee samples were drawn from two UK trials, COV001 and COV002, one of which was a single-blind randomized controlled phase 2/3 trial testing AZD1222 (ChAdOx1 nCoV-19) in healthy adults. For TCRbeta chain sequencing, PBMC samples from trial participants were taken at day 0 and at day 28 after the second dose. Here the chain combines TRBV28 and TRBJ2-2; the central 10 bases match TRBD1. This receptor was taken from an adult in good health. Sequenced material: peripheral blood, taken on day 0 of AZD1222 vaccination. The DNA sequence is as follows: TGTGCCACTTTCGGACAGGGGGCGAACACCGGGGAGCTGTTTTTT. This is translated as CATFGQGANTGELFF.